Listed below are T cell receptor beta chains from one sample, sequenced in a study of T cells in Graves' hyperthyroidism and ophthalmopathy. TCRdb fed the multiplex PCR reads into MiXCR, producing one record per CDR3 protein. The sample carries hundreds of thousands of distinct CDR3 sequences, roughly 17% recorded once. The sequencing sample was made of blood. These receptors were obtained from a woman aged 25 to 39 with Graves' hyperthyroidism. Each CDR3 is given with its conserved first and last residue. The D gene is left open where the match is weak. A clone size is listed for some rows: how often the clone was seen (once, few, many), or a class if it is expanded.

d_gene	v_gene	j_gene	abundance	CDR3aa	CDR3nt
.	TRBV5-1	TRBJ2-5	many	CASSHRWETQYF	TGCGCCAGCAGCCACAGGTGGGAGACCCAGTACTTC
TRBD1	TRBV6-1	TRBJ1-5	.	CASRSTGHGQPQHF	TGTGCCAGCAGGTCGACAGGGCATGGTCAGCCCCAGCATTTT
TRBD2	TRBV9	TRBJ2-3	.	CASSPGTSRPTDTQYF	TGTGCCAGCAGCCCGGGGACTAGCAGACCCACAGATACGCAGTATTTT
TRBD1	TRBV7-9	TRBJ2-7	many	CASSPTRTGEQYF	TGTGCCAGCAGCCCAACTAGGACAGGGGAGCAGTACTTC
.	TRBV6-2/TRBV6-3	TRBJ2-7	many	CASSHQRKPYEQYF	TGTGCCAGCAGCCACCAGCGGAAACCCTACGAGCAGTACTTC
TRBD2	TRBV6-1	TRBJ2-2	few	CASTGTSRETGELFF	TGTGCCAGTACTGGGACTAGCCGGGAAACCGGGGAGCTGTTTTTT
.	TRBV20-1	TRBJ2-7	many	CSATFSSYEQYF	TGCAGTGCTACTTTTAGCTCCTACGAGCAGTACTTC
TRBD1	TRBV4-1	TRBJ1-1	many	CASSQGQGAFVTEAFF	TGCGCCAGCAGCCAAGGACAGGGGGCGTTTGTGACTGAAGCTTTCTTT
.	TRBV19	TRBJ2-2	few	CASSKDRALRNTGELFF	TGTGCCAGTAGTAAGGACAGAGCTCTCCGTAACACCGGGGAGCTGTTTTTT
.	TRBV15	TRBJ1-2	many	CATSRDTLRYTF	TGTGCCACCAGCAGAGACACGCTGCGCTACACCTTC
.	TRBV19	TRBJ1-6	once	CASHRGGYNSPLHF	TGTGCCAGCCATCGGGGTGGGTATAATTCACCCCTCCACTTT
TRBD2	TRBV24-1	TRBJ2-2	many	CATSDFGGRNTGELFF	TGTGCCACCAGTGATTTCGGCGGGAGGAACACCGGGGAGCTGTTTTTT
.	TRBV4-1	TRBJ2-7	many	CASSQQVDEQYF	TGCGCCAGCAGCCAGCAAGTGGACGAGCAGTACTTC
TRBD2	TRBV2	TRBJ2-3	many	CAIRLAGGGTDTQYF	TGTGCCATCAGGTTAGCGGGAGGCGGCACAGATACGCAGTATTTT
TRBD1	TRBV28	TRBJ2-7	many	CASSPTGTRAYEQYF	TGTGCCAGCAGCCCGACAGGGACCCGAGCCTACGAGCAGTACTTC
TRBD2	TRBV5-4	TRBJ2-3	few	CASSKPGLASTDTQYF	TGTGCCAGCAGTAAGCCGGGACTAGCGTCCACAGATACGCAGTATTTT
.	TRBV6-1	TRBJ2-2	many	CASSFDTAGELFF	TGTGCCAGCAGTTTTGACACAGCCGGGGAGCTGTTTTTT
.	TRBV6-1	TRBJ1-4	few	CASSGIVATNEKLFF	TGTGCCAGCAGTGGCATTGTTGCAACTAATGAAAAACTGTTTTTT
.	TRBV6-2/TRBV6-3	TRBJ1-5	few	CASSGGGGLGQPQHF	TGTGCCAGCAGTGGGGGAGGAGGGCTCGGGCAGCCCCAGCATTTT
TRBD2	TRBV28	TRBJ2-2	few	CASSLGTWGGGTGELFF	TGTGCCAGCAGTTTGGGGACGTGGGGGGGAGGGACCGGGGAGCTGTTTTTT
TRBD2	TRBV7-9	TRBJ2-3	.	CASSPPTAGGTDTQYF	TGTGCCAGCAGCCCGCCGACAGCGGGGGGCACAGATACGCAGTATTTT
.	TRBV5-6	TRBJ2-1	.	CASSLWGTEQFF	TGTGCCAGCAGCTTGTGGGGGACTGAGCAGTTCTTC
.	TRBV3-1	TRBJ1-1	many	CASSQALRGSEAFF	TGTGCCAGCAGCCAAGCCCTTCGGGGCAGTGAAGCTTTCTTT
.	TRBV6-5	TRBJ1-5	.	CASSYGSFYGQPQHF	TGTGCCAGCAGTTACGGTTCTTTCTACGGGCAGCCCCAGCATTTT
.	TRBV28	TRBJ1-1	many	CASSFFAGNTEAFF	TGTGCCAGCAGTTTTTTCGCAGGGAACACTGAAGCTTTCTTT
.	TRBV2	TRBJ2-5	many	CASSEGGYGKTQYF	TGTGCCAGCAGTGAGGGGGGCTACGGGAAGACCCAGTACTTC
.	TRBV2	TRBJ1-6	many	CASSPDRLTLHF	TGTGCCAGCAGTCCTGACAGATTAACTCTCCACTTT
.	TRBV20-1	TRBJ2-7	many	CSATEGGAREQYF	TGCAGTGCGACAGAGGGGGGAGCACGGGAGCAGTACTTC
.	TRBV19	TRBJ2-3	.	CASRRPGADTQYF	TGTGCCAGTAGGAGACCAGGGGCAGATACGCAGTATTTT
.	TRBV20-1	TRBJ2-7	.	CSARDRTSPILDEQYF	TGCAGTGCTAGAGATCGTACCAGCCCAATCCTGGACGAGCAGTACTTC
.	TRBV7-9	TRBJ2-6	.	CASRGLGANVLTF	TGTGCCAGCAGGGGCCTTGGGGCCAACGTCCTGACTTTC
.	TRBV27	TRBJ2-2	.	CASSLAARSYNGELFF	TGTGCCAGCAGTTTAGCTGCTCGTTCGTACAACGGGGAGCTGTTTTTT
TRBD2	TRBV4-1	TRBJ2-1	.	CASSRLAPGLAGNEQFF	TGCGCCAGCAGCCGATTAGCACCGGGACTAGCGGGTAATGAGCAGTTCTTC
.	TRBV11-2	TRBJ2-2	many	CASSFSGVGTGELFF	TGTGCCAGCAGCTTTTCGGGAGTGGGCACCGGGGAGCTGTTTTTT
.	TRBV11-2	TRBJ2-7	few	CASSLGLGYAYEQYF	TGTGCCAGCAGCTTAGGGCTCGGATATGCCTACGAGCAGTACTTC
.	TRBV3-1	TRBJ2-5	many	CASSQEWATQYF	TGTGCCAGCAGCCAAGAGTGGGCGACCCAGTACTTC
TRBD2	TRBV15	TRBJ2-1	many	CATSRDRASGRSYNEQFF	TGTGCCACCAGCAGAGATCGGGCTAGCGGGAGGTCATACAATGAGCAGTTCTTC
TRBD2	TRBV27	TRBJ2-1	many	CASSFWGGTYNEQFF	TGTGCCAGCAGTTTTTGGGGGGGGACCTACAATGAGCAGTTCTTC
TRBD1	TRBV6-2/TRBV6-3	TRBJ1-5	few	CASSSPPTGFSNQPQHF	TGTGCCAGCAGTTCACCTCCGACAGGGTTCAGCAATCAGCCCCAGCATTTT
.	TRBV28	TRBJ2-5	many	CASSLPGAETQYF	TGTGCCAGCAGTTTACCTGGGGCAGAGACCCAGTACTTC
.	TRBV28	TRBJ1-3	.	CASSFGTFSGNTIYF	TGTGCCAGCAGTTTTGGGACATTCTCTGGAAACACCATATATTTT